This T cell receptor beta chain came from a study of CD8+ T cells in alopecia areata. Comments on this clone: What it binds is unknown.

It was from PBMCs that CD4+ and CD8+ T cells were sorted. Sequencing templates came from extracted RNA that was reverse transcribed into cDNA. The method was immunoSEQ multiplex PCR; TCRdb's version includes in-frame clones alone and lacks a portion of them. Here the sample spans 93,000 or so clones, roughly 53% being singletons. Losses at the gene ends were 4 bases for V and 2 bases for J; bases not matched to a gene: 3. The germline V gene encodes CDR1 SGHRS and CDR2 YFSETQ. The CDR3 extends over 15 amino acids. Findings of the study overall: Affected scalp, especially in alopecia totalis/universalis, had a higher clonality than normal scalp did. Sequence data from scalp samples additionally include resident alphabeta T cells of normal skin. Clarity of TCR sharing across patients fell short of that in mice, possibly HLA-related.

This chain links TRBV5-1 with TRBJ2-3, with TRBD2 matching over 11 bases. This sequence was found in a human donor in good health. The sample consisted of CD4+ T cells sorted from blood. CDR3 amino acids: CASSLAGGLTDTQYF. The CDR3 coding sequence is TGCGCCAGCAGCCTAGCGGGGGGTCTCACAGATACGCAGTATTTT.